This T cell receptor beta chain was recovered during a study of Ad26.COV2.S vaccination and SARS-CoV-2 variants. Study information: By the intramuscular route, Ad26.COV2.S was given once, or twice 56 days apart. Study findings and constraints: With respect to non-spike TCR breadth, vaccine and placebo recipients were similar. It is possible that the TCR breadth and depth analyses underestimated the total T cell responses.

This clone turned up a few times. Its antigen remains unidentified. Germline loops: CDR1 LGHNA, CDR2 YSLEER. CDR3 size: 15 residues. Trimming shortened V by 0 bases and J by 4 bases, and 7 bases separated the two germline ends. Using immunoSEQ multiplex PCR, the repertoire was profiled, and TCRdb retains in-frame clones only, with some absent. The top ten hold 3% to 4% of the sample, which has about 350,000 clones, around 84% seen once. Treatment reported: roughly 19 received Ad26.COV2.S at low or high dose, single or two shots; about 5 received placebo; per-sample allocation not given. Material that was analyzed had been drawn on day 63 after the first vaccine or placebo injection. Boston supplied an adult donor aged 18-55 years.

The V gene is TRBV4-3, the J gene TRBJ1-6; D not resolved. This specimen consisted of peripheral blood, obtained in a trial of Ad26.COV2.S vaccine versus placebo. The TCR originated in a person aged 18-65 years who received the Ad26.COV2.S COVID-19 vaccine or a placebo. CDR3 DNA: TGCGCCAGCAGCCAAGACGGCGGGTATAATTCACCCCTCCACTTT. It yields the protein CASSQDGGYNSPLHF.